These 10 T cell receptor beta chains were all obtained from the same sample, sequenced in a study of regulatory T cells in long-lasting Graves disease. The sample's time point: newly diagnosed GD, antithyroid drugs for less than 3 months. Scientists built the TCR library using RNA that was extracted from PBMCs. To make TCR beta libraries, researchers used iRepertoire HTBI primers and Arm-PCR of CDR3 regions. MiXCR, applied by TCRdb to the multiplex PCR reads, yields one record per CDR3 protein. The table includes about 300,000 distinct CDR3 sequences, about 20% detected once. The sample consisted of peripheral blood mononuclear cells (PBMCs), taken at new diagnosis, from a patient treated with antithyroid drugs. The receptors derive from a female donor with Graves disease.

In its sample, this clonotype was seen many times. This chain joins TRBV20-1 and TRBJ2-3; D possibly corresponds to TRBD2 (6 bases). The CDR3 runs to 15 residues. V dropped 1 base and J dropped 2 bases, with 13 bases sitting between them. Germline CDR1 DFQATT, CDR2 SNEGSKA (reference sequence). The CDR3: CSARGAGPTTDTQYF. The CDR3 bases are TGCAGTGCTAGAGGCGCGGGGCCAACCACAGATACGCAGTATTTT.

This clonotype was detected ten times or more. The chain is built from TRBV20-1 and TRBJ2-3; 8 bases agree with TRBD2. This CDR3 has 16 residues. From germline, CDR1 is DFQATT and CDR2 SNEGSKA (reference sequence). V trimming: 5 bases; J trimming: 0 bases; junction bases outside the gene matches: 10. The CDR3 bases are TGCAGTGCTCCTTTGCTAGCGGGTACTAGCACAGATACGCAGTATTTT. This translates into CSAPLLAGTSTDTQYF.

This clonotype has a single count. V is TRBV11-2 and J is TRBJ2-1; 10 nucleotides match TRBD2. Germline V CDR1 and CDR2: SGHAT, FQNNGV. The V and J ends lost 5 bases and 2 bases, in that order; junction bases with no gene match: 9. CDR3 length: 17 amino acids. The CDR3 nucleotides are TGTGCCAGCAGCGCTGGCCGCGGGACTAGCGCCTACAATGAGCAGTTCTTC. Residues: CASSAGRGTSAYNEQFF. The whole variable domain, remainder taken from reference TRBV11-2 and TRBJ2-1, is EAGVAQSPRYKIIEKRQSVAFWCNPISGHATLYWYQQILGQGPKLLIQFQNNGVVDDSQLPKDRFSAERLKGVDSTLKIQPAKLEDSAVYLCASSAGRGTSAYNEQFFGPGTRLTVL.

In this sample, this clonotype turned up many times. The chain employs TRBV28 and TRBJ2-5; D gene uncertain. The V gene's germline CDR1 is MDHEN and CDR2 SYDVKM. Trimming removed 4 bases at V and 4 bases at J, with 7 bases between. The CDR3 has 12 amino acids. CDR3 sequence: CASSSLIETQYF. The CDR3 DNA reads TGTGCCAGCAGTTCCCTTATAGAGACCCAGTACTTC.

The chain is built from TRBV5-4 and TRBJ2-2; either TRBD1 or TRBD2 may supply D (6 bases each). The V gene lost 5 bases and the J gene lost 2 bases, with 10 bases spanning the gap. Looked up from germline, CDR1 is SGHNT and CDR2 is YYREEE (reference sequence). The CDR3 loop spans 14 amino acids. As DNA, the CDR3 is TGTGCCAGCAGGAAGGGGGGAAACACCGGGGAGCTGTTTTTT. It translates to CASRKGGNTGELFF.

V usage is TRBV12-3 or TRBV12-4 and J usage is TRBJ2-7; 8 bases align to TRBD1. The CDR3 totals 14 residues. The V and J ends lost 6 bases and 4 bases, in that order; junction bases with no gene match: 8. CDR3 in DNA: TGTGCCAGCAGAGGGACAGGAGATCCTTACGAGCAGTACTTC. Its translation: CASRGTGDPYEQYF.

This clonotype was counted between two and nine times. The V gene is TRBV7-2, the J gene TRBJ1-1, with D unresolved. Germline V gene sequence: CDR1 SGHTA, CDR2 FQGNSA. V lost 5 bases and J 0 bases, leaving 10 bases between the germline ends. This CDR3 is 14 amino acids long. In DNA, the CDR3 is TGTGCCAGCAGCCGGGCGGGAATGAACACTGAAGCTTTCTTT. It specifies CASSRAGMNTEAFF.

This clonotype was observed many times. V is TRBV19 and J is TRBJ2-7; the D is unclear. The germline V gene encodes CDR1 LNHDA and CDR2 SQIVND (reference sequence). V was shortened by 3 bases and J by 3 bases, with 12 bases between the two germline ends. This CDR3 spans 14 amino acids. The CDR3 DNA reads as TGTGCCAGTAGTATTAGTACCAGGTACTACGAGCAGTACTTC. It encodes CASSISTRYYEQYF.

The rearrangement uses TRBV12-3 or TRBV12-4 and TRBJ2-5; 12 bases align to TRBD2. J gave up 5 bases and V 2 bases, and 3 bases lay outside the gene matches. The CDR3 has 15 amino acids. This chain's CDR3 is CASSLTTSGRETQYF. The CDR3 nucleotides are TGTGCCAGCAGTTTAACCACTAGCGGGAGGGAGACCCAGTACTTC.

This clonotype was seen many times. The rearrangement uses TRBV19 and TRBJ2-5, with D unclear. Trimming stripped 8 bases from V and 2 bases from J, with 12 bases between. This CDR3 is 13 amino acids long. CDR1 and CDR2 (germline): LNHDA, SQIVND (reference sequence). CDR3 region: CASGQTRQETQYF. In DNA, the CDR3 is TGTGCCAGTGGCCAGACCCGACAAGAGACCCAGTACTTC.